What follows is one T cell receptor beta chain and its context. The target antigen is unknown. The data are from a study of a mutant IDH1 vaccine in newly diagnosed glioma. With V trimmed by 0 bases and J by 3 bases, 3 bases remained unmatched. The length of the CDR3 is 15 residues. Germline V gene data show CDR1 as LGHNA and CDR2 as YNFKEQ. Method: immunoSEQ multiplex PCR; TCRdb's copy keeps in-frame clones and lacks some. The sample includes 35,000 to 40,000 clones, roughly 71% of them seen just once. Time point described: week 47, end of study. Vaccine doses each comprised 300 ug of mutant IDH1 20-mer peptide, with topical imiquimod.

This receptor was identified in a man in his forties with glioma. This rearrangement joins TRBV4-2 to TRBJ2-3; 7 bases align to TRBD2. The input for sequencing was PBMCs, taken from a glioma patient whose treatment included an IDH1 peptide vaccine. The CDR3 DNA reads as TGTGCCAGCAGCCAAGAGGCCGGGAGGACAGATACGCAGTATTTT. Translating it yields CASSQEAGRTDTQYF.